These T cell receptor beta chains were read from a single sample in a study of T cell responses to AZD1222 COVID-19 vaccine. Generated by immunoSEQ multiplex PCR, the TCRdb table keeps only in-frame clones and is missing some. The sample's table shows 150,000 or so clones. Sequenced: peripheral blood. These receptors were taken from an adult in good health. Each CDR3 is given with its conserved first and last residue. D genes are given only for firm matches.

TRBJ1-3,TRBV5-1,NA,TGCGCCAGCAGCTTGGGTTTAGGGGTTGGAAACACCATATATTTT,CASSLGLGVGNTIYF
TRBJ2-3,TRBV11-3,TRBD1,TGTGCCAGCAGCACACGGACAGGGGTGGGCACAGATACGCAGTATTTT,CASSTRTGVGTDTQYF
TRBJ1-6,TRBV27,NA,TGTGCCAGCAAACGATCCGGGGCGGCCTATAATTCACCCCTCCACTTT,CASKRSGAAYNSPLHF
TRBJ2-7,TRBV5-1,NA,TGCGCCAGCAGCAGCGAAGGGAGAACCCTAGACGAGCAGTACTTC,CASSSEGRTLDEQYF
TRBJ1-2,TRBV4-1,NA,TGCGCCAGCAGCCAACCCAGGGAACCCAAGTATGGCTACACCTTC,CASSQPREPKYGYTF
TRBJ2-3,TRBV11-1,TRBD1,TGTGCCAGCAGCTCACAGGGGGCTAGATCAGATACGCAGTATTTT,CASSSQGARSDTQYF
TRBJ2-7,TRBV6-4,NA,TGTGCCAGCAGTGAACGAGGGGATGGTGGCTACGAGCAGTACTTC,CASSERGDGGYEQYF
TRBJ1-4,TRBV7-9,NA,TGTGCCAGCAGCTTAGATAGGGTTGAAAAACTGTTTTTT,CASSLDRVEKLFF
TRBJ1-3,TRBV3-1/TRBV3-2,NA,TGTGCCAGCAGCCAGCAGGGCTCTGGAAACACCATATATTTT,CASSQQGSGNTIYF
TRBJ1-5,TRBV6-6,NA,TGTGCCAGCAGGGTGGGGAGCAATCAGCCCCAGCATTTT,CASRVGSNQPQHF
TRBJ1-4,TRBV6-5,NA,TGTGCCAGCAGTTACGATTTCCAGGGAGGTGAAAAACTGTTTTTT,CASSYDFQGGEKLFF
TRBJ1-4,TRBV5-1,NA,TGCGCCAGCGCGACGGGTCCAGCTAATGAAAAACTGTTTTTT,CASATGPANEKLFF
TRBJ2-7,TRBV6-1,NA,TGTGCCAGCAGTGATCTCCCGACAGGCCACTACGAGCAGTACTTC,CASSDLPTGHYEQYF
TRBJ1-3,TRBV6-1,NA,TGTGCCAGCAGTGAAGGGCCCTCTGGAAACACCATATATTTT,CASSEGPSGNTIYF
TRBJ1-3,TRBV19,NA,TGTGCCAGTAGTTTCCCAGGGACTGGAAACACCATATATTTT,CASSFPGTGNTIYF
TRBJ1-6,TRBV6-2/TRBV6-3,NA,TGTGCCAGCAGCAACGGGGGGGCGATTTCACCCCTCCACTTT,CASSNGGAISPLHF
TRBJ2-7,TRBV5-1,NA,TGCGCCAGCAGCTCCCGGTCGGGGCCCCAGTACGAGCAGTACTTC,CASSSRSGPQYEQYF
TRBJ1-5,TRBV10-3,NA,TGTGCCATCAGTGACTCTCAAGGGTCAGGGAGTCAGCCCCAGCATTTT,CAISDSQGSGSQPQHF
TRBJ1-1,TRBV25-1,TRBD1,TGTGCCAGCAGTGAGCCCGGACAGGAGATGAACACTGAAGCTTTCTTT,CASSEPGQEMNTEAFF
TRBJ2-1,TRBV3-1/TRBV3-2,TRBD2,TGTGCCAGCAGCCGACTAGCGGGCTCCTACAATGAGCAGTTCTTC,CASSRLAGSYNEQFF
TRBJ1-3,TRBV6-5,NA,TGTGCCAGCAGCCAAGGGGTCACCATATATTTT,CASSQGVTIYF
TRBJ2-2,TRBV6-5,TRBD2,TGTGCCAGCAGTTTCAGCGGGGGGGAGAACACCGGGGAGCTGTTTTTT,CASSFSGGENTGELFF
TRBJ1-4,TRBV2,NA,TGTGCCAGCAGCGCCACATGGGAAAAACTGTTTTTT,CASSATWEKLFF
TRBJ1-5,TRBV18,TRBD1,TGTGCCAGCTCACCGGAACAGGGGACGGTGGGCAATCAGCCCCAGCATTTT,CASSPEQGTVGNQPQHF
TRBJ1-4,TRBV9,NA,TGTGCCAGCAGCGTAGCGGCAGGCGTAACAACTAATGAAAAACTGTTTTTT,CASSVAAGVTTNEKLFF
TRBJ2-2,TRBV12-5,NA,TGTGCTAGTGGTTTGGCCTCCCAGACGGGGAACACCGGGGAGCTGTTTTTT,CASGLASQTGNTGELFF
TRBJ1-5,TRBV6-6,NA,TGTGCCAGCAGTTACGAGGGGTTATGGCAGCCCCAGCATTTT,CASSYEGLWQPQHF
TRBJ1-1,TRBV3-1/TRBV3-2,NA,TGTGCCAGCTCCCCACGGATGAACACTGAAGCTTTCTTT,CASSPRMNTEAFF
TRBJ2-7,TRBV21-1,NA,TGTGCCAGCAGCAAGTCAGGGCTGACAGTGCAATGCTCCTACGAGCAGTACTTC,CASSKSGLTVQCSYEQYF